One and the same sample provided the 28 T cell receptor beta chains below, sequenced in a study of blood T cell repertoires in COVID-19. Only in-frame clones appear in the TCRdb table, and some are missing; sequencing was by immunoSEQ multiplex PCR. The profile shows a few hundred thousand clones, 70% to 90% of them singletons. Sequencing input: peripheral blood. Receptor source: a woman in her fifties or sixties who had recovered from COVID-19.

This chain connects TRBV10-3 to TRBJ1-1; unclear D gene. Trimming shortened V by 4 bases and J by 6 bases, and 12 bases separated the two germline ends. Germline CDR1 and CDR2: ENHRY and SYGVKD. The CDR3 is made up of 13 amino acids. The CDR3 nucleotides read TGTGCCATCAGTGTTGAGGGAGTCCCTGAAGCTTTCTTT. Translated: CAISVEGVPEAFF.

This clone was recorded only once. The chain carries TRBV7-8 and TRBJ1-2; 11 nucleotides match TRBD1. The CDR3 sequence is 19 residues long. Germline CDR1 is SGHVS and CDR2 is FQNEAQ. Trimming cost V 5 bases and J 7 bases; bases outside gene matches: 21. CDR3 DNA: TGTGCCAGCAGCATTCAAATTTTACCGGGACAGGGGGTTTCTGCTGGCTACACCTTC. It is translated as CASSIQILPGQGVSAGYTF.

The chain uses TRBV4-3 and TRBJ1-1; D not certain. The ends were cut back, 0 bases at V and 0 bases at J, with 11 bases in the middle. The CDR3 is 16 residues long. The germline gives CDR1 LGHNA, CDR2 YSLEER. The chain's CDR3 is CASSQDGTGMNTEAFF. Written as DNA, the CDR3 is TGCGCCAGCAGCCAAGACGGAACCGGGATGAACACTGAAGCTTTCTTT.

The chain links TRBV5-5 to TRBJ1-4; 8 bases agree with TRBD1. The V and J ends lost 5 bases and 7 bases, in that order; junction bases with no gene match: 7. Germline V lookup: CDR1 SGHKS, CDR2 YYEKEE (reference sequence). The CDR3 is 14 residues long. DNA of the CDR3: TGTGCCAGCAGGCCGACAGGGGAAGGTGAAAAACTGTTTTTT. Translation: CASRPTGEGEKLFF.

The gene calls are TRBV6-1 and TRBJ1-6; D is uncertain. Germline CDR1 reads MNHNS; CDR2 reads SASEGT. V was clipped by 3 bases and J by 15 bases, with 21 bases between them. The CDR3 runs 15 residues. CDR3 in DNA: TGTGCCAGCAGTGATTGGGGTGGAGGGTCCTTCTACCTCCACTTT. The encoded protein is CASSDWGGGSFYLHF.

The gene calls are TRBV5-1 and TRBJ1-2; perhaps TRBD1 as D (5 bases). CDR1 SGHRS and CDR2 YFSETQ come from the germline V gene. Trimming took 3 bases from V and 4 from J, leaving 19 bases between them. There are 16 residues in the CDR3. CDR3 nucleotides: TGCGCCAGCAGCTCCGCGTGGGGGGGGGACCTCTATGGCTACACCTTC. Amino acids: CASSSAWGGDLYGYTF.

A remark on this clone: This specimen includes other DNA sequences encoding the same CDR3. This chain joins TRBV7-2 and TRBJ1-2, with D perhaps matching TRBD1 (6 bases). Trimming stripped 0 bases from V and 2 bases from J, with 10 bases between. CDR3 length: 15 amino acids. The germline CDR1 and CDR2 sequences are SGHTA and FQGNSA. The CDR3, as DNA: TGTGCCAGCAGCTTAGCGGGAACAGGGAACTATGGCTACACCTTC. Its protein product is CASSLAGTGNYGYTF.

The chain employs TRBV5-4 and TRBJ2-3; TRBD2 matches 9 bases. V was pared by 3 bases and J by 3 bases, with 5 bases of the junction left unmatched. Germline V gives CDR1 SGHNT, CDR2 YYREEE (reference sequence). The CDR3 is 15 residues long. The CDR3 spells CASSSRSGSTDTQYF. The CDR3 nucleotides read TGTGCCAGCAGCTCACGTAGCGGGAGTACAGATACGCAGTATTTT.

This clone was detected only a few times. This chain joins TRBV19 and TRBJ1-1; the D is unclear. Germline CDR1 is LNHDA and CDR2 is SQIVND (reference sequence). Trimming removed 6 bases at V and 0 bases at J, with 17 bases between. There are 16 residues in the CDR3. The CDR3 is CASSDPRSALNTEAFF. For the CDR3, the DNA is TGTGCCAGTAGCGATCCGAGGTCCGCTTTGAACACTGAAGCTTTCTTT.

The chain carries TRBV19 and TRBJ2-6; a weak D match, TRBD2 (6 bases). V was cut by 7 bases and J by 2 bases, with 21 bases left in between. In germline, CDR1 is LNHDA, CDR2 SQIVND (reference sequence). The CDR3 is 18 residues long. The CDR3 protein is CASIRDSLAVAGANVLTF. In DNA form, the CDR3 reads TGTGCCAGTATTCGGGACTCCCTCGCAGTAGCTGGGGCCAACGTCCTGACTTTC. The full variable domain, rest sourced from reference TRBV19 and TRBJ2-6, is DGGITQSPKYLFRKEGQNVTLSCEQNLNHDAMYWYRQDPGQGLRLIYYSQIVNDFQKGDIAEGYSVSREKKESFPLTVTSAQKNPTAFYLCASIRDSLAVAGANVLTFGAGSRLTVL.

This clone was observed a single time. The rearrangement uses TRBV19 and TRBJ1-1; D is unresolved. V lost 6 bases, J lost 0 bases, and 14 bases lay in between. This CDR3 contains 15 residues. The germline V gene encodes CDR1 LNHDA and CDR2 SQIVND (reference sequence). CDR3 nucleotides: TGTGCCAGTAGGGGCAGGAAGAAGCTGAACACTGAAGCTTTCTTT. Amino acids: CASRGRKKLNTEAFF. Based on the CDR3 plus reference TRBV19 and TRBJ1-1, the full variable domain is DGGITQSPKYLFRKEGQNVTLSCEQNLNHDAMYWYRQDPGQGLRLIYYSQIVNDFQKGDIAEGYSVSREKKESFPLTVTSAQKNPTAFYLCASRGRKKLNTEAFFGQGTRLTVV.

This chain connects TRBV7-2 to TRBJ2-7, with D tentatively TRBD2 (5 bases). Trimming took 0 bases from V and 1 from J, leaving 10 bases between them. This CDR3 spans 15 amino acids. Per the germline V gene, CDR1 is SGHTA and CDR2 is FQGNSA. CDR3 in DNA: TGTGCCAGCAGCTTAGCCCGGACTTTTTCCTACGAGCAGTACTTC. This sequence encodes CASSLARTFSYEQYF. Using reference TRBV7-2 and TRBJ2-7 for the parts outside the CDR3, the full variable domain is GAGVSQSPSNKVTEKGKDVELRCDPISGHTALYWYRQSLGQGLEFLIYFQGNSAPDKSGLPSDRFSAERTGGSVSTLTIQRTQQEDSAVYLCASSLARTFSYEQYFGPGTRLTVT.

The chain couples TRBV5-4 to TRBJ2-5; D possibly corresponds to TRBD2 (5 bases). This CDR3 contains 14 residues. V lost 0 bases to trimming and J lost 5 bases, with 11 bases between them. Germline V gene lookup returns CDR1 SGHNT and CDR2 YYREEE (reference sequence). The chain's CDR3 is CASSLAGVVETQYF. In nucleotides, the CDR3 is TGTGCCAGCAGCTTGGCCGGGGTGGTGGAGACCCAGTACTTC. The full variable domain, rest sourced from reference TRBV5-4 and TRBJ2-5, is ETGVTQSPTHLIKTRGQQVTLRCSSQSGHNTVSWYQQALGQGPQFIFQYYREEENGRGNFPPRFSGLQFPNYSSELNVNALELDDSALYLCASSLAGVVETQYFGPGTRLLVL.

This chain links TRBV9 with TRBJ2-7; D remains ambiguous. The CDR3 has 14 amino acids. V was pared by 0 bases and J by 2 bases, with 9 bases between. Germline-derived CDR1 and CDR2 are SGDLS and YYNGEE. The CDR3 is CASSVVAETYEQYF. The CDR3 bases are TGTGCCAGCAGCGTAGTTGCTGAGACCTACGAGCAGTACTTC.

This clone was seen ten or more times. The CDR3 region has the DNA TGTGCCAGCAGCTTGCTAGCGGCCTCGAACACCGGGGAGCTGTTTTTT. Amino acid sequence: CASSLLAASNTGELFF. The chain has TRBV7-3 and TRBJ2-2, with 7 bases lining up with TRBD2. The trim removed 3 bases at V and 0 bases at J, leaving 4 bases unmatched. CDR3 length equals 16 residues. Per germline, CDR1 SGHTA and CDR2 FQGTGA.

The CDR3 loop reads CASSPSGETQYF. CDR3 sequence (DNA): TGTGCCAGCAGCCCCTCCGGAGAGACCCAGTACTTC. This sequence joins TRBV5-6 and TRBJ2-5; no firm D call. The CDR3 runs to 12 residues. The ends were cut back, 4 bases at V and 4 bases at J, with 8 bases in the middle. Germline assignment: CDR1 SGHDT and CDR2 YYEEEE.

This clone has a single count. The chain employs TRBV6-4 and TRBJ2-1; 10 bases align to TRBD2. Germline-derived CDR1 and CDR2 are MRHNA and SNTAGT. The V and J ends lost 6 bases and 4 bases, in that order; junction bases with no gene match: 9. The CDR3 is 16 residues long. DNA for the CDR3: TGTGCCAGCAGCGACCAAGGGACTAGCGTATACAATGAGCAGTTCTTC. Protein: CASSDQGTSVYNEQFF.

This chain connects TRBV7-9 to TRBJ2-3, with 7 bases identical to TRBD1. The CDR3 totals 14 residues. Germline CDR1 is SEHNR and CDR2 is FQNEAQ (reference sequence). J lost 4 bases, V lost 0 bases, and 1 base had no gene match. The CDR3 DNA is TGTGCCAGCAGCTTAGCAGGGGGCTCAGATACGCAGTATTTT. Protein: CASSLAGGSDTQYF. The full variable domain, completed using reference TRBV7-9 and TRBJ2-3, is DTGVSQNPRHKITKRGQNVTFRCDPISEHNRLYWYRQTLGQGPEFLTYFQNEAQLEKSRLLSDRFSAERPKGSFSTLEIQRTEQGDSAMYLCASSLAGGSDTQYFGPGTRLTVL.

The chain is built from TRBV4-3 and TRBJ2-3; the D gene is possibly TRBD2 (6 bases). Trimming pared 0 bases from V and 8 bases from J, leaving 18 bases between. The CDR3 totals 16 residues. Per germline, CDR1 LGHNA and CDR2 YSLEER. CDR3: CASSQDQGAGWGTQYF. CDR3 sequence (DNA): TGCGCCAGCAGCCAAGATCAAGGGGCGGGGTGGGGTACGCAGTATTTT.

The V call is TRBV6-2 or TRBV6-3, the J call TRBJ2-7, with D maybe TRBD1 (6 bases). From germline, CDR1 is MNHEY and CDR2 SVGEGT. V lost 2 bases and J lost 3, with 11 bases in between. The CDR3 loop spans 14 amino acids. The CDR3 region is CASSYRQDGYEQYF. The CDR3 nucleotides read TGTGCCAGCAGTTACAGACAGGACGGCTACGAGCAGTACTTC.

This clone has just one count. J is TRBJ1-2 and V is TRBV2; D not certain. V lost 6 bases to trimming and J lost 5 bases, with 13 bases between them. CDR1 is SNHLY, CDR2 FYNNEI, per germline. The CDR3 extends over 13 amino acids. CDR3 in amino acids: CASRAEEYYGYTF. The CDR3 coding sequence is TGTGCCAGCAGGGCTGAGGAGTATTATGGCTACACCTTC.

V usage is TRBV19 and J usage is TRBJ1-5, with 7 positions matching TRBD1. This CDR3 is built from 13 residues. Trimming removed 8 bases from V and 2 bases from J; junction bases left unmatched: 3. Germline V lookup: CDR1 LNHDA, CDR2 SQIVND (reference sequence). The CDR3 DNA reads as TGTGCCAGTGCGGGACAGCGCAATCAGCCCCAGCATTTT. It translates to CASAGQRNQPQHF.

The rearrangement uses TRBV20-1 and TRBJ1-1; unclear D gene. From germline, CDR1 is DFQATT and CDR2 SNEGSKA (reference sequence). CDR3 size: 13 residues. With 3 bases removed from V and 0 bases from J, the gap between germline ends came to 8 bases. The CDR3 loop reads CSASTPLNTEAFF. DNA of the CDR3: TGCAGTGCTAGTACACCATTGAACACTGAAGCTTTCTTT.

The V call is TRBV3-1 (or the pseudogene TRBV3-2), the J call TRBJ2-5, with 12 bases aligning to TRBD1. This CDR3 has 13 residues. CDR1 is LGHDT, CDR2 YNNKEL, per germline (reference sequence). The J segment lost 9 bases and the V segment lost 4 bases, leaving 3 bases of the junction unmatched. CDR3: CASSPGTGGAQYF. CDR3 coding DNA: TGTGCCAGCAGCCCTGGGACAGGGGGCGCCCAGTACTTC.

The chain carries TRBV30 and TRBJ2-3, with TRBD2 as a possible D gene (6 bases). Trimming took off 4 bases at V and 7 bases at J, with 12 bases between the two ends. Germline V gene data show CDR1 as GTSNPN and CDR2 as SVGIG (reference sequence). This CDR3 region has 12 residues. The DNA of the CDR3 is TGTGCCTGGATAGCGGTAGGGAATACGCAGTATTTT. Residues: CAWIAVGNTQYF.

In its sample, this clone was seen once. This chain uses TRBV11-3 with TRBJ1-6; possible D gene TRBD1, 6 bases. CDR3 length equals 14 residues. Trimming left V 3 bases short and J 7 bases short, with 10 bases between. The germline gives CDR1 SGHNT, CDR2 YENEEA. CDR3 sequence reads: CASSLGGGNSPLHF. CDR3 bases: TGTGCCAGCAGCTTGGGAGGGGGAAATTCACCCCTCCACTTT.

The V call is TRBV28, the J call TRBJ1-2; 7 nucleotides match TRBD1. Germline loops: CDR1 MDHEN, CDR2 SYDVKM. The V gene end was trimmed by 2 bases and the J gene end by 4 bases; junction bases not matched to a gene: 1. This CDR3 contains 13 residues. The CDR3 is CASSLRDSYGYTF. Here the CDR3 DNA reads TGTGCCAGCAGTTTAAGGGACAGCTATGGCTACACCTTC.

The J gene is TRBJ2-7, the V gene TRBV4-1; TRBD1 might be the D (6 bases). The CDR3 has 14 residues. The germline V gene has CDR1 MGHRA and CDR2 YSYEKL. V dropped 4 bases and J dropped 4 bases, with 14 bases sitting between them. CDR3 protein: CASSPWDKLYEQYF. In DNA, the CDR3 is TGCGCCAGCAGCCCGTGGGACAAATTGTACGAGCAGTACTTC.